This T cell receptor (beta chain) was documented in a study of long-term antiretroviral therapy in people with HIV. Study-wide points: Pre-ART expanded clones dominated the repertoire at every time point. The range of CDR3 lengths in HIV repertoires proved narrower than that found in controls. Documentation of ART adherence, viral resistance or therapy changes was absent.

Trimming left V 1 base short and J 0 bases short, with 5 bases between. This CDR3 is 14 amino acids long. Germline lookup yields CDR1 SGHVS and CDR2 FNYEAQ. Samples were assayed with immunoSEQ v3.0 at survey level. Sequencing set out to capture about 35,000-55,000 T-cell genomes per sample. Using immunoSEQ multiplex PCR, the repertoire was profiled, and TCRdb retains in-frame clones only, with some absent. The sample lists about 20,000 clones; around 84% were seen once. As concerns this clone: The antigen is not known.

The chain recombines TRBV7-6 with TRBJ2-3; D uncertain. Sequencing used unsorted PBMCs, obtained 1.9 years after starting antiretroviral therapy. The TCR originated in a woman aged 50 to 60 with HIV. The CDR3 protein is CASSLGSSTDTQYF. Written as DNA, the CDR3 is TGTGCCAGCAGCTTAGGGTCTAGCACAGATACGCAGTATTTT.